Listed here are 19 T cell receptor beta chains from one sample, sequenced in a study of a mutant IDH1 vaccine in newly diagnosed glioma. Specified time point: baseline, week 1 (first vaccination visit). As to treatment: pre-vaccination baseline after standard-of-care therapy. Method: immunoSEQ multiplex PCR; TCRdb's copy keeps in-frame clones and lacks some. The sample carries 60,000 to 85,000 clones, 75% to 85% recorded once. Sequenced material: PBMCs, taken from a glioma patient treated with radiotherapy, temozolomide or both. These receptors all come from a man aged 50-60 years with glioma.

This chain uses TRBV7-8 with TRBJ2-7; TRBD1 might be the D (6 bases). V was clipped by 4 bases and J by 0 bases, with 13 bases between them. The CDR3 sequence is 15 residues long. Germline lookup yields CDR1 SGHVS and CDR2 FQNEAQ. CDR3 coding DNA: TGTGCCAGCAGCTCTAGAGGGGGTGCCTCCTACGAGCAGTACTTC. It encodes CASSSRGGASYEQYF.

The chain employs TRBV10-3 and TRBJ1-3; D is perhaps TRBD1 (6 bases). V was pared by 2 bases and J by 1 base, with 9 bases between. Per germline, CDR1 ENHRY and CDR2 SYGVKD. CDR3 length: 15 amino acids. Here the CDR3 reads CAISERTESGNTIYF. The CDR3 coding sequence is TGTGCCATCAGTGAGAGGACAGAGTCTGGAAACACCATATATTTT.

V is TRBV18 and J is TRBJ2-1, with D unclear. The CDR3 has 14 residues. Germline V CDR1 and CDR2: KGHSH, LQKENI. Trimming stripped 4 bases from V and 3 bases from J, with 10 bases between. CDR3 sequence reads: CASSLSVRYNEQFF. Written as DNA, the CDR3 is TGTGCCAGCTCACTGTCAGTACGCTACAATGAGCAGTTCTTC.

This clone was observed a handful of times. The rearrangement links TRBV29-1 to TRBJ1-4; D gene ambiguous. This CDR3 contains 12 residues. The germline V gene has CDR1 SQVTM and CDR2 ANQGSEA. V dropped 3 bases and J dropped 4 bases, with 6 bases sitting between them. The CDR3 protein is CSVERDNEKLFF. CDR3 DNA sequence: TGCAGCGTTGAGCGGGATAATGAAAAACTGTTTTTT. Looking up the rest from reference TRBV29-1 and TRBJ1-4 gives the full variable domain: SAVISQKPSRDICQRGTSLTIQCQVDSQVTMMFWYRQQPGQSLTLIATANQGSEATYESGFVIDKFPISRPNLTFSTLTVSNMSPEDSSIYLCSVERDNEKLFFGSGTQLSVL.

The chain couples TRBV29-1 to TRBJ2-1, with D perhaps TRBD2 (5 bases). The ends were cut back, 4 bases at V and 12 bases at J, with 13 bases in the middle. Germline V gene lookup returns CDR1 SQVTM and CDR2 ANQGSEA. This CDR3 is 11 amino acids long. The CDR3 protein is CSVGLARGQFF. The DNA of the CDR3 is TGCAGCGTTGGATTGGCCCGGGGGCAGTTCTTC.

This sequence joins TRBV7-2 and TRBJ2-1; 11 bases match TRBD1. Germline loops: CDR1 SGHTA, CDR2 FQGNSA. Losses at the gene ends were 4 bases for V and 4 bases for J; bases not matched to a gene: 6. CDR3 length: 16 residues. The CDR3 sequence: CASSSVGTGGYNEQFF. The CDR3 DNA is TGTGCCAGCAGCTCCGTGGGGACAGGGGGATACAATGAGCAGTTCTTC.

The gene calls are TRBV7-2 and TRBJ1-4; no clear D. Between the trimmed V and J ends, which lost 1 base and 0 bases, there was a span of 9 bases. This CDR3 contains 16 residues. Germline CDR1 is SGHTA and CDR2 is FQGNSA. The CDR3 is CASSLGQAPTNEKLFF. Here the CDR3 DNA reads TGTGCCAGCAGCTTAGGGCAGGCTCCAACTAATGAAAAACTGTTTTTT.

The V and J genes are TRBV2 and TRBJ1-2, with D tentatively TRBD1 (6 bases). The germline V and J ends were trimmed by 6 bases and 5 bases, with 10 bases remaining between them. In germline, CDR1 is SNHLY, CDR2 FYNNEI. The CDR3 has 12 residues. The CDR3 sequence is CASRDSSYGYTF. The CDR3 coding sequence is TGTGCCAGCAGGGACAGCAGTTATGGCTACACCTTC.

This CDR3 reads CASRTGGEDGYTF. CDR3 DNA: TGTGCCAGCCGGACAGGGGGCGAGGATGGCTACACCTTC. This rearrangement joins TRBV18 to TRBJ1-2; the match to TRBD1 covers 11 bases. Germline-derived CDR1 and CDR2 are KGHSH and LQKENI. The length of the CDR3 is 13 residues. With 8 bases clipped from V and 6 bases from J, the junction kept 5 bases outside the gene matches.

The rearrangement links TRBV5-4 to TRBJ1-5; TRBD1 aligns across 12 bases. V shed 4 bases and J 6 bases; nucleotides not matched to a gene: 5. CDR3 length: 15 amino acids. Germline CDR1 reads SGHNT; CDR2 reads YYREEE (reference sequence). The chain's CDR3 is CASSPGQGAGQPQHF. In nucleotides, the CDR3 is TGTGCCAGCAGCCCGGGACAGGGGGCTGGTCAGCCCCAGCATTTT.

V is TRBV27 and J is TRBJ2-7; D possibly corresponds to TRBD2 (6 bases). Trimming shortened V by 5 bases and J by 6 bases, and 20 bases separated the two germline ends. Germline V lookup: CDR1 MNHEY, CDR2 SMNVEV (reference sequence). The CDR3 sequence is 15 residues long. CDR3 sequence: CASSGDWDGVIEQYF. CDR3 coding DNA: TGTGCCAGCAGTGGGGACTGGGATGGAGTTATCGAGCAGTACTTC.

The rearrangement links TRBV4-3 to TRBJ2-7; D is ambiguous. This CDR3 has 14 residues. Germline CDR1 is LGHNA and CDR2 is YSLEER. Between the trimmed V and J ends, which lost 1 base and 2 bases, there was a span of 9 bases. This CDR3 reads CASSQALNAYEQYF. CDR3 in DNA: TGCGCCAGCAGCCAAGCCCTCAATGCCTACGAGCAGTACTTC.

The gene calls are TRBV18 and TRBJ1-2; weak D call: TRBD1 (5 bases). Trimming cost V 6 bases and J 4 bases, with 12 bases left between them. CDR3 length: 13 residues. Per the germline V gene, CDR1 is KGHSH and CDR2 is LQKENI. DNA for the CDR3: TGTGCCAGCTCTCCAGGGATATCCTATGGCTACACCTTC. Its translation: CASSPGISYGYTF.

The rearrangement joins TRBV29-1 to TRBJ2-1; D not resolved. The V gene's germline CDR1 is SQVTM and CDR2 ANQGSEA. The V end was cut by 3 bases, the J end by 10 bases, with 7 bases between. The CDR3 is 10 amino acids. The CDR3 loop reads CSVEDVEQFF. In nucleotides, the CDR3 is TGCAGCGTTGAGGACGTCGAGCAGTTCTTC.

This chain joins TRBV4-2 and TRBJ2-1; D call uncertain. V was clipped by 1 base and J by 3 bases, with 7 bases between them. CDR1 LGHNA and CDR2 YNFKEQ come from the germline V gene. This CDR3 is built from 14 residues. This CDR3 reads CASSQGTNYNEQFF. The CDR3 nucleotides read TGTGCCAGCAGCCAAGGAACGAACTACAATGAGCAGTTCTTC.

The gene calls are TRBV7-2 and TRBJ2-1, with 7 bases matching TRBD2. This CDR3 spans 15 amino acids. Looked up from germline, CDR1 is SGHTA and CDR2 is FQGNSA. With 6 bases clipped from V and 2 bases from J, the junction kept 7 bases outside the gene matches. The CDR3 loop reads CASSQAGTTYNEQFF. The CDR3 DNA reads as TGTGCCAGCAGTCAAGCGGGGACGACCTACAATGAGCAGTTCTTC.

This clone was recorded a few times. The genes are TRBV7-2 and TRBJ1-5; possibly TRBD1 for D (5 bases). CDR1 and CDR2 from the germline V gene are SGHTA and FQGNSA. V shed 1 base and J shed 5 bases, with 9 bases lying between them. The CDR3 sequence is 14 residues long. CDR3 coding DNA: TGTGCCAGCAGCTTAGTCGGGGGGGATCAGCCCCAGCATTTT. This encodes CASSLVGGDQPQHF.

CDR3 coding DNA: TGCGCCAGCAGCCAGGGACAGGGGAGCTCCTACGAGCAGTACTTC. Translating gives CASSQGQGSSYEQYF. The chain couples TRBV4-3 to TRBJ2-7; TRBD1 matches at 10 bases. V lost 3 bases, J lost 0 bases, and 2 bases stayed unmatched. The CDR3 has 15 residues. Per germline, CDR1 LGHNA and CDR2 YSLEER.

The V gene is TRBV7-8, the J gene TRBJ2-3; the match to TRBD2 covers 14 bases. CDR1 and CDR2 (germline): SGHVS, FQNEAQ. The V segment lost 5 bases and the J segment 2 bases; nucleotides outside the gene matches: 18. This CDR3 has 21 residues. DNA of the CDR3: TGTGCCAGCAGCCGACGTAGGGGACTAGCGGGGGACGGGGATAACACAGATACGCAGTATTTT. Its protein is CASSRRRGLAGDGDNTDTQYF.